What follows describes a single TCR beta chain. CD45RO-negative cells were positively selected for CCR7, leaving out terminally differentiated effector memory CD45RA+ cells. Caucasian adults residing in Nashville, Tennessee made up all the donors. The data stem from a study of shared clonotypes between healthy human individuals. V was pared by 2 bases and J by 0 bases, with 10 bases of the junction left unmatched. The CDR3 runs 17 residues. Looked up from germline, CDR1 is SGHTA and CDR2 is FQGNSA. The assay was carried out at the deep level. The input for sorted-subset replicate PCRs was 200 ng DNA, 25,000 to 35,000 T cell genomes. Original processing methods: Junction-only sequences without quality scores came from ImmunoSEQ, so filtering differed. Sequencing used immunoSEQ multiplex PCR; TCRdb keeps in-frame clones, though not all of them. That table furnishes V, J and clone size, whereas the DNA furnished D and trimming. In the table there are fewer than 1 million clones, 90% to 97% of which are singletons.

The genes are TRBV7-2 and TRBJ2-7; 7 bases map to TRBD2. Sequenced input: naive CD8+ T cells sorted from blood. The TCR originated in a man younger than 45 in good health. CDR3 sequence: CASSLPAGERSSYEQYF. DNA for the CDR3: TGTGCCAGCAGCTTACCTGCGGGAGAACGATCCTCCTACGAGCAGTACTTC.